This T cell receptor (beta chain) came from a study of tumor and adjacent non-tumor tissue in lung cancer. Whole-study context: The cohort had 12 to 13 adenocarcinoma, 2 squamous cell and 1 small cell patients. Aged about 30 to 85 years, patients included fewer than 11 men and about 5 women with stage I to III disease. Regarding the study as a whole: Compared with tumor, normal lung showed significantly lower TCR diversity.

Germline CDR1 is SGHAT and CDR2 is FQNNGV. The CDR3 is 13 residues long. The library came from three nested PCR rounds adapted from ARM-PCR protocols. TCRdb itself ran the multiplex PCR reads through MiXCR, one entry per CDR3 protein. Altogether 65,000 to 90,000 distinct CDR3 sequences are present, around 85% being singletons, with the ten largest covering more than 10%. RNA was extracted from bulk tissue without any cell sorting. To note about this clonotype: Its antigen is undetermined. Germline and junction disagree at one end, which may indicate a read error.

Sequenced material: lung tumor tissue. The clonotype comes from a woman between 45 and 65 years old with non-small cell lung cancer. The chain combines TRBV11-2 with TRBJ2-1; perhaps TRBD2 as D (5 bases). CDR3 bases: TGTGCCAGCATCTCCGGACTTCACAGTGAGGAGTTCTTC. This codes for CASISGLHSEEFF.